These 21 T cell receptor beta chains originate from one sample sequenced in a study of control samples from healthy donors and cancer patients. Sequencing was performed with immunoSEQ multiplex PCR; in TCRdb, only in-frame clones are kept and a portion is missing. The sample yields 130,000 to 150,000 clones, about 91% seen once. Sequencing was carried out using blood. All receptors derive from a man under 40 in good health.

In the case of this clone: One end of the junction varies from germline; a read error may be responsible. Other DNA variants within this sample encode the same CDR3. The genes are TRBV5-1 and TRBJ1-1; 7 bases map to TRBD1. Germline V lookup: CDR1 SGHRS, CDR2 YFSETQ. The CDR3 totals 14 residues. The CDR3 region has the DNA TGCGCCAGCAGCCAGACAGGGCTGAACACTGAAGCCTTCTTT. This gives the protein CASSQTGLNTEAFF.

CDR3 amino acids: CASSHPGLVYNEQFF. CDR3 bases: TGTGCCAGCAGCCACCCAGGACTAGTCTACAATGAGCAGTTCTTC. V and J are TRBV11-2 and TRBJ2-1; 7 bases map to TRBD2. The V and J ends lost 5 bases and 3 bases, in that order; junction bases with no gene match: 7. CDR1 and CDR2 from the germline V gene are SGHAT and FQNNGV. CDR3 length: 15 residues.

The chain employs TRBV19 and TRBJ1-1; D may be TRBD1 (5 bases). Germline V gene data show CDR1 as LNHDA and CDR2 as SQIVND (reference sequence). There are 14 residues in the CDR3. V lost 7 bases to trimming and J lost 4 bases, with 16 bases between them. The CDR3 DNA reads TGTGCCAGTATAGCGGGCAGGGTAACCACTGAAGCTTTCTTT. It codes for CASIAGRVTTEAFF.

This clone appeared a single time. J is TRBJ1-1 and V is TRBV19; possibly TRBD1 for D (5 bases). Germline CDR1 is LNHDA and CDR2 is SQIVND (reference sequence). V was shortened by 2 bases and J by 0 bases, with 16 bases between the two germline ends. This CDR3 is 17 amino acids long. The DNA of the CDR3 is TGTGCCAGTAGTATAAGAAAGGGGACGGCAATGAACACTGAAGCTTTCTTT. Amino acids: CASSIRKGTAMNTEAFF.

Notes on this clone: Germline and junction disagree at one end, which may indicate a read error. The rearrangement joins TRBV5-1 to TRBJ1-2; unclear D gene. The CDR3 is 12 residues long. The V gene's germline CDR1 is SGHRS and CDR2 YFSETQ. Written as DNA, the CDR3 is TGCGCCAGCACCTTGATGGCAAGTGGCTACACCTTC. Residues: CASTLMASGYTF.

The CDR3 DNA reads as TGCGCCAGCAGCTTGGTCGGGACAGAGGCAGGGGAGCAGTACTTC. It is translated as CASSLVGTEAGEQYF. The rearrangement uses TRBV5-1 and TRBJ2-7, with 7 bases lining up with TRBD1. CDR3 size: 15 residues. The germline CDR1 and CDR2 sequences are SGHRS and YFSETQ. The V segment lost 0 bases and the J segment 7 bases; nucleotides outside the gene matches: 10.

The rearrangement links TRBV6-1 to TRBJ1-4, with 7 positions matching TRBD1. Germline CDR1 MNHNS, CDR2 SASEGT. The CDR3 runs to 14 residues. Unmatched junction bases numbered 3, after V lost 1 base and J lost 7 bases. The CDR3 coding sequence is TGTGCCAGCAGTGAAGGGACAGGACCTGAAAAACTGTTTTTT. It specifies CASSEGTGPEKLFF.

This chain connects TRBV4-1 to TRBJ2-7, with 10 bases aligning to TRBD2. Germline V gene lookup returns CDR1 MGHRA and CDR2 YSYEKL. The CDR3 covers 16 residues. The V and J ends lost 3 bases and 1 base, in that order; junction bases with no gene match: 6. CDR3 coding DNA: TGCGCCAGCAGCCAGCTAAGCGGGGGGGCATCCTACGAGCAGTACTTC. Its translation: CASSQLSGGASYEQYF.

The chain has TRBV7-9 and TRBJ1-5, with D possibly TRBD1 on 5 matching bases. The germline V and J ends were trimmed by 6 bases and 5 bases, with 14 bases remaining between them. Germline V gene sequence: CDR1 SEHNR, CDR2 FQNEAQ (reference sequence). This CDR3 comprises 14 residues. The CDR3 coding sequence is TGTGCCAGCAGTCCAGACAGATGGGATCAGCCCCAGCATTTT. It codes for CASSPDRWDQPQHF.

The genes are TRBV5-6 and TRBJ2-4; 10 nucleotides line up with TRBD1. Germline loops: CDR1 SGHDT, CDR2 YYEEEE. The J segment lost 8 bases and the V segment lost 3 bases, leaving 5 bases of the junction unmatched. The CDR3 is 14 residues long. CDR3 DNA sequence: TGTGCCAGCAGCTCCGGGACAGGGGCGTACATTCAGTACTTC. As protein: CASSSGTGAYIQYF.

The J gene is TRBJ1-2, the V gene TRBV18; D possibly corresponds to TRBD1 (5 bases). V was clipped by 4 bases and J by 2 bases, with 11 bases between them. This CDR3 comprises 14 residues. The germline CDR1 and CDR2 sequences are KGHSH and LQKENI. The CDR3 sequence is CASSQGAGNYGYTF. The CDR3 DNA reads as TGTGCCAGCTCACAAGGAGCAGGGAACTATGGCTACACCTTC.

This clone appeared a single time. The genes are TRBV18 and TRBJ1-5; tentatively, D is TRBD1 (5 bases). Trimming took 5 bases from V and 2 from J, leaving 7 bases between them. This CDR3 has 13 amino acids. CDR1 is KGHSH and CDR2 is LQKENI in the germline V gene. The CDR3 loop reads CASSETGNQPQHF. The CDR3 nucleotides read TGTGCCAGCTCAGAGACAGGCAATCAGCCCCAGCATTTT.

The chain uses TRBV28 and TRBJ1-2; D is ambiguous. The CDR3 runs 15 residues. Germline lookup yields CDR1 MDHEN and CDR2 SYDVKM. The V end was cut by 5 bases, the J end by 8 bases, with 21 bases between. The CDR3 loop is CASSNPSGFGGGYTF. The CDR3 coding sequence is TGTGCCAGCAGTAACCCCTCTGGGTTCGGAGGAGGCTACACCTTC.

This clone was recorded only once. The V and J genes are TRBV10-3 and TRBJ2-7; 10 bases are a match to TRBD1. J lost 2 bases, V lost 10 bases, and 5 bases had no gene match. The CDR3 spans 13 residues. CDR1 and CDR2 from the germline V gene are ENHRY and SYGVKD. CDR3 sequence: CASSGTGAYEQYF. The CDR3 DNA sequence: TGTGCCAGTTCCGGGACAGGGGCCTACGAGCAGTACTTC.

The chain carries TRBV11-2 and TRBJ2-2; D is undetermined. V dropped 4 bases and J dropped 2 bases, with 8 bases sitting between them. Germline CDR1 and CDR2: SGHAT and FQNNGV. The CDR3 consists of 14 residues. CDR3 bases: TGTGCCAGCAGCTCCGAGCTTAACACCGGGGAGCTGTTTTTT. The encoded protein is CASSSELNTGELFF.

The gene calls are TRBV19 and TRBJ1-1, with D unclear. The V gene's germline CDR1 is LNHDA and CDR2 SQIVND (reference sequence). This CDR3 has 13 residues. V lost 7 bases and J lost 5, with 14 bases in between. The CDR3 nucleotides are TGTGCCAGTACCCCAGGACCGGTAACTGAAGCTTTCTTT. This gives the protein CASTPGPVTEAFF. Full variable domain (outside the CDR3, taken from reference TRBV19 and TRBJ1-1): DGGITQSPKYLFRKEGQNVTLSCEQNLNHDAMYWYRQDPGQGLRLIYYSQIVNDFQKGDIAEGYSVSREKKESFPLTVTSAQKNPTAFYLCASTPGPVTEAFFGQGTRLTVV.

The chain joins TRBV7-3 to TRBJ2-1, with 8 bases fitting TRBD1. CDR1 SGHTA and CDR2 FQGTGA come from the germline V gene. The CDR3 extends over 16 amino acids. V shed 1 base and J 3 bases; nucleotides not matched to a gene: 5. Written as DNA, the CDR3 is TGTGCCAGCAGCTTAAGGGGGGACAGGTACTACAATGAGCAGTTCTTC. This gives the protein CASSLRGDRYYNEQFF.

This chain uses TRBV24-1 with TRBJ1-2; TRBD1 might be the D (6 bases). With 0 bases removed from V and 4 bases from J, the gap between germline ends came to 11 bases. CDR3 size: 15 residues. Germline-derived CDR1 and CDR2 are KGHDR and SFDVKD. CDR3 nucleotide sequence: TGTGCCACCAGTGATTTGAGGGGGGGCGTCTATGGCTACACCTTC. The encoded protein is CATSDLRGGVYGYTF.

This chain connects TRBV7-3 to TRBJ2-6; 9 bases are a match to TRBD2. The CDR3 length is 17 residues. Germline trimming cut 5 bases from V and 1 base from J; bases unmatched to any gene: 6. Germline loops: CDR1 SGHTA, CDR2 FQGTGA. Written as DNA, the CDR3 is TGTGCCAGCAGCCGAGCGGGGGGCCTTTCTGGGGCCAACGTCCTGACTTTC. Encoded protein: CASSRAGGLSGANVLTF.

This rearrangement joins TRBV7-6 to TRBJ1-1; no clear D. Germline lookup yields CDR1 SGHVS and CDR2 FNYEAQ. The CDR3 totals 13 residues. Trimming pared 1 base from V and 1 base from J, leaving 4 bases between. The CDR3 is CASSLGRNTEAFF. Here the CDR3 DNA reads TGTGCCAGCAGCTTAGGACGGAACACTGAAGCTTTCTTT. Complete variable domain (other parts from reference TRBV7-6 and TRBJ1-1): GAGVSQSPRYKVTKRGQDVALRCDPISGHVSLYWYRQALGQGPEFLTYFNYEAQQDKSGLPNDRFSAERPEGSISTLTIQRTEQRDSAMYRCASSLGRNTEAFFGQGTRLTVV.

This clone was recorded once. The chain joins TRBV30 to TRBJ1-5, with TRBD1 identical over 11 bases. CDR3 length: 14 residues. The germline CDR1 and CDR2 sequences are GTSNPN and SVGIG (reference sequence). V shed 1 base and J 8 bases; nucleotides not matched to a gene: 4. DNA for the CDR3: TGTGCCTGGAGTGAGGGACAGGGGGGAAAGCCCCAGCATTTT. Amino acid sequence: CAWSEGQGGKPQHF.